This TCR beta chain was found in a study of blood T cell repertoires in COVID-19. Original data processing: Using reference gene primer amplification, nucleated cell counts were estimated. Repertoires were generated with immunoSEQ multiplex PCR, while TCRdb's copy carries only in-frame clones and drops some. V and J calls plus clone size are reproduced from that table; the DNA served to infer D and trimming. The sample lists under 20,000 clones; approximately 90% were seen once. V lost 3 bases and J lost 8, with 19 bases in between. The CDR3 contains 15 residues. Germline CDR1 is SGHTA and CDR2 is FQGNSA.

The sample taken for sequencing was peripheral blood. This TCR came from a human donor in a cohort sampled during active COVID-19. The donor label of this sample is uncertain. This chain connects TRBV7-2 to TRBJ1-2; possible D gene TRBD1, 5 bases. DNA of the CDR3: TGTGCCAGCAGCTTTCGACAGAGCAGAACGGAGGGCTACACCTTC. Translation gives CASSFRQSRTEGYTF.